This T cell receptor beta chain comes out of a study of T cells in localized non-small cell lung cancer. Study results and caveats: The study found T cell clonality highest in uninvolved adjacent lung, above tumor.

The ends lost 1 base at V and 3 bases at J; junction bases unmatched: 9. The CDR3 runs 17 residues. The V gene's germline CDR1 is SGHAT and CDR2 FQNNGV. Comments on this clone: The antigen is not known.

Sequencing was performed with immunoSEQ multiplex PCR; in TCRdb, only in-frame clones are kept and a portion is missing. Seen here are tens of thousands of clones, around 81% observed once, and the top ten hold approximately 7.4%. This clonotype was sampled from a male donor aged 60 or over with stage II lung adenocarcinoma. Source: peripheral blood mononuclear cells, taken before any cancer treatment. The rearrangement links TRBV11-2 to TRBJ1-1, with TRBD1 matching over 9 bases. CDR3 in DNA: TGTGCCAGCAGCTTAGGGGACAGGGATATTTCGTACACTGAAGCTTTCTTT. Protein: CASSLGDRDISYTEAFF.